The subject of this entry is one T cell receptor beta chain. TCRdb's copy holds only in-frame clones and misses some; the assay was immunoSEQ multiplex PCR. In the table there are about 120,000 clones, about 89% of which are singletons. This record belongs to a study of blood T cell repertoires in COVID-19. Study context: Samples representing acute and convalescent COVID-19 were sourced from the United States, Italy and Spain.

Germline CDR1 and CDR2: SGHTA and FQGNSA. The CDR3 sequence is 15 residues long. V dropped 5 bases and J dropped 5; count of bases not matched to a gene: 11. This chain links TRBV7-2 with TRBJ1-2, with TRBD1 matching 7 bases. Material for sequencing was peripheral blood. The sequence was obtained from a man in his sixties with COVID-19, enrolled during active disease. In DNA form, the CDR3 reads TGTGCCAGCAGCGGGACTGTGACAGGGACTTATGGCTACACCTTC. This translates into CASSGTVTGTYGYTF.